The source of this T cell receptor (beta chain) is a study of blood T cell repertoires in COVID-19. The overall study: Whether acute or convalescent, the COVID-19 samples came from the United States, Italy and Spain. PBMCs, B-cell-depleted T cells, or T cells provided the cDNA or gDNA that made up the material.

Per the original data handling: For nucleated cells, counts were estimated from reference gene primer amplification. The assay was immunoSEQ multiplex PCR, and TCRdb's table has in-frame clones only and misses some. The DNA was the basis for D and trimming; V, J and clone size are from that table. In the table there are roughly 87,000 clones, about three quarters of which are singletons. This TCR was recovered from a woman over 75 with acute or convalescent COVID-19. Sample: peripheral blood.

DNA of the CDR3: TGCAGCGTCGCACAGGGGGCGAGCACAGATACGCAGTATTTT. It yields the protein CSVAQGASTDTQYF. The genes are TRBV29-1 and TRBJ2-3; 9 positions match TRBD1. Germline-derived CDR1 and CDR2 are SQVTM and ANQGSEA. V gave up 6 bases and J gave up 0 bases; unmatched junction bases: 4. The CDR3 loop spans 14 amino acids.